This T cell receptor beta chain was identified in a study of T cell responses to AZD1222 COVID-19 vaccine. Study conclusions and caveats: Elevations in Spike-specific TCR breadth and depth followed administration of two AZD1222 doses. Just a handful of AZD1222 recipients were seropositive at baseline.

As to this clone: The antigen is not known.

The table came from immunoSEQ multiplex PCR; TCRdb's copy has only in-frame clones and leaves some out. The data contain around 140,000 clones, about nine tenths of them singletons. This TCR was recovered from an adult who received the AZD1222 COVID-19 vaccine. The material was peripheral blood, obtained 28 days after the second AZD1222 dose.

The CDR3, as DNA: TGTGCCAGCAGTTTAACCCCAGATGGCTACACCTTC. It translates to CASSLTPDGYTF. The rearrangement uses TRBV5-5 and TRBJ1-2, with unresolved D. The CDR3 totals 12 residues. The germline CDR1 and CDR2 sequences are SGHKS and YYEKEE (reference sequence). Trimming took off 5 bases at V and 6 bases at J, with 11 bases between the two ends. Based on the CDR3 plus reference TRBV5-5 and TRBJ1-2, the full variable domain is DAGVTQSPTHLIKTRGQQVTLRCSPISGHKSVSWYQQVLGQGPQFIFQYYEKEERGRGNFPDRFSARQFPNYSSELNVNALLLGDSALYLCASSLTPDGYTFGSGTRLTVV.